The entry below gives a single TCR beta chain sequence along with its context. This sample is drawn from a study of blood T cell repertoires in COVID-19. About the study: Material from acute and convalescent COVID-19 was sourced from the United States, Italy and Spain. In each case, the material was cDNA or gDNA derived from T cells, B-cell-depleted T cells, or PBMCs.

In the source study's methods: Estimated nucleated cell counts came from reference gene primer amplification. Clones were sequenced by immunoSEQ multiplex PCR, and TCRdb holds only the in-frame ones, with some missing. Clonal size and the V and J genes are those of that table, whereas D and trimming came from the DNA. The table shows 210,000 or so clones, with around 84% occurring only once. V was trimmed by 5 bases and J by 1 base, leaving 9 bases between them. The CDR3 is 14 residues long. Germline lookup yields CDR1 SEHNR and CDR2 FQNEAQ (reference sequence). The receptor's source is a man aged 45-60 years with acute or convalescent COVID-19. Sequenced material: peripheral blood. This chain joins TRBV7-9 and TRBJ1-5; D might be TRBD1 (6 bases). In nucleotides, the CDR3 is TGTGCCAGCAGCCCCGGGACAAGCAATCAGCCCCAGCATTTT. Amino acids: CASSPGTSNQPQHF.